This passage covers 13 T cell receptor beta chains from one sample sequenced in a study of blood T cell repertoires in COVID-19. TCRdb keeps only in-frame clones here, not all; method: immunoSEQ multiplex PCR. The sample contains about 260,000 clones, roughly 84% of which appear only once. Source material: peripheral blood. These receptor sequences come from a man aged 55 to 70 with acute or convalescent COVID-19.

This clone was observed a single time. The V gene is TRBV5-6, the J gene TRBJ2-1, with 7 bases that match TRBD2. J lost 2 bases, V lost 4 bases, and 6 bases had no gene match. This CDR3 region has 15 residues. Germline assignment: CDR1 SGHDT and CDR2 YYEEEE. CDR3 residues: CASSPVAGAYNEQFF. The CDR3 bases are TGTGCCAGCAGCCCAGTGGCGGGAGCCTACAATGAGCAGTTCTTC.

The chain joins TRBV5-1 to TRBJ2-3, with 9 bases matching TRBD2. V lost 0 bases to trimming and J lost 4 bases; unmatched junction nucleotides: 6. CDR1 is SGHRS and CDR2 is YFSETQ in the germline V gene. This CDR3 contains 16 residues. DNA for the CDR3: TGCGCCAGCAGCTTGGGAATAGCGGGGGAGGCAGATACGCAGTATTTT. It encodes CASSLGIAGEADTQYF.

The chain recombines TRBV27 with TRBJ1-5; TRBD1 agrees at 7 bases. Germline trimming cut 6 bases from V and 7 bases from J; bases unmatched to any gene: 9. CDR3 length: 14 residues. CDR1 is MNHEY, CDR2 SMNVEV, per germline (reference sequence). The CDR3 loop reads CASRADRDDQPQHF. CDR3 DNA sequence: TGTGCCAGCAGAGCTGACAGGGATGACCAGCCCCAGCATTTT.

The CDR3 here is CASSQTGDSYNEQFF. As DNA, the CDR3 is TGTGCCAGCAGTCAAACAGGGGACTCCTACAATGAGCAGTTCTTC. The chain has TRBV6-6 and TRBJ2-1, with 7 bases aligning to TRBD1. The germline gives CDR1 MNHNY, CDR2 SVGAGI (reference sequence). The junction had 4 bases not matched to a gene; V was cut back by 5 bases and J by 0 bases. This CDR3 has 15 amino acids.

The CDR3 here is CASRSWGTGDEKLFF. In nucleotides, the CDR3 is TGTGCCAGCAGGTCATGGGGGACAGGGGATGAAAAACTGTTTTTT. V usage is TRBV7-9 and J usage is TRBJ1-4; 10 nucleotides agree with TRBD1. This CDR3 region has 15 residues. The V gene end was trimmed by 6 bases and the J gene end by 6 bases; junction bases not matched to a gene: 7. Per the germline V gene, CDR1 is SEHNR and CDR2 is FQNEAQ (reference sequence).

The V call is TRBV3-1 (or the pseudogene TRBV3-2), the J call TRBJ1-2; the match to TRBD1 covers 8 bases. CDR3 length: 14 residues. Trimming removed 7 bases from V and 4 bases from J; junction bases left unmatched: 8. Germline V gene lookup returns CDR1 LGHDT and CDR2 YNNKEL (reference sequence). CDR3 nucleotide sequence: TGTGCCAGCACCGACAGGGGAGGTGGCTATGGCTACACCTTC. Protein: CASTDRGGGYGYTF.

The V call is TRBV2, the J call TRBJ1-6; D call uncertain. CDR1 SNHLY and CDR2 FYNNEI come from the germline V gene. This CDR3 comprises 14 residues. V lost 10 bases, J lost 3 bases, and 13 bases lay in between. The CDR3: CATLVEDYNSPLHF. CDR3 nucleotide sequence: TGTGCCACCCTGGTAGAGGACTATAATTCACCCCTCCACTTT.

The rearrangement links TRBV3-1 (or the pseudogene TRBV3-2) to TRBJ2-2; TRBD2 might be the D (5 bases). The CDR3 totals 14 residues. CDR1 LGHDT and CDR2 YNNKEL come from the germline V gene (reference sequence). V lost 8 bases and J lost 6, with 16 bases in between. CDR3 region: CASRTRDHPGELFF. The CDR3 DNA sequence: TGTGCCAGCCGAACGAGGGATCATCCCGGGGAGCTGTTTTTT.

The table lists this clone with a few counts. This rearrangement joins TRBV6-5 to TRBJ1-3; D is perhaps TRBD1 (6 bases). The germline CDR1 and CDR2 sequences are MNHEY and SVGAGI. V was trimmed by 6 bases and J by 0 bases, leaving 9 bases between them. The CDR3 spans 14 residues. CDR3 protein: CASRGGFSGNTIYF. In nucleotides, the CDR3 is TGTGCCAGCAGAGGGGGATTCTCTGGAAACACCATATATTTT.

The chain employs TRBV4-2 and TRBJ1-4; D is uncertain. Germline V gene data show CDR1 as LGHNA and CDR2 as YNFKEQ. The CDR3 runs to 13 residues. Trimming left V 4 bases short and J 7 bases short, with 10 bases between. The chain's CDR3 is CASSPLVSEKLFF. DNA of the CDR3: TGTGCCAGCAGCCCCTTAGTTAGTGAAAAACTGTTTTTT.

For this clone: At one end the junction does not follow the germline gene, possibly because of a read error. This rearrangement joins TRBV5-1 to TRBJ1-5; D might be TRBD1 (6 bases). The CDR3 length is 16 residues. Germline V CDR1 and CDR2: SGHRS, YFSETQ. CDR3 in DNA: TGCGCCCGCAGCCTCGGGGGGGCGGGGGCAGGTCAGCCCCAGCATTTT. Its translation is CARSLGGAGAGQPQHF.

This sequence joins TRBV5-1 and TRBJ2-2; the match to TRBD1 covers 10 bases. The length of the CDR3 is 15 residues. Germline assignment: CDR1 SGHRS and CDR2 YFSETQ. J was trimmed by 5 bases and V by 4 bases; bases with no gene match: 5. The CDR3 loop reads CASSARQGATGELFF. The DNA of the CDR3 is TGCGCCAGCAGCGCACGACAGGGGGCGACCGGGGAGCTGTTTTTT.

The V gene is TRBV5-1, the J gene TRBJ1-1; 7 nucleotides match TRBD1. This CDR3 has 13 amino acids. Looked up from germline, CDR1 is SGHRS and CDR2 is YFSETQ. Germline trimming cut 1 base from V and 7 bases from J; bases unmatched to any gene: 4. The CDR3 nucleotides read TGCGCCAGCAGCTTGACAGGGGCCGATGAAGCTTTCTTT. Translated: CASSLTGADEAFF.